Sequencing of this TCR beta chain was carried out in a study of blood T cells in healthy people across ages. Findings and limits, study-wide: The fall in TCR beta diversity per million T cells was roughly linear with age.

A minimum of 5 micrograms of total RNA was extracted per sample. Primers used in a second PCR of roughly 6 to 11 cycles were a sample-barcoded 5' primer and a J-beta primer mix. All samples gave at least 2.5 million CDR3-containing paired-end reads. A single record per CDR3 protein comes from TCRdb applying MiXCR to the 5' RACE reads. The repertoire holds roughly 1.4 million distinct CDR3 sequences, with approximately 63% as singletons. CDR3 size: 14 residues. V lost 1 base, J lost 3 bases, and 10 bases lay in between. Germline loops: CDR1 DFQATT, CDR2 SNEGSKA (reference sequence). This clonotype was counted once. The antigen is not known.

The TCR sequence derives from a young man in good health. The J gene is TRBJ2-1, the V gene TRBV20-1; D remains ambiguous. Sequences were obtained from blood. The CDR3 here is CSARGENGYNEQFF. CDR3 nucleotides: TGCAGTGCTAGAGGAGAGAATGGCTACAATGAGCAGTTCTTC.